This is a list of T cell receptor beta chains from one sample in a study of T cell responses to AZD1222 COVID-19 vaccine. Assay used: immunoSEQ multiplex PCR; TCRdb lists only in-frame clones, some missing. The table records roughly 150,000 clones, around nine tenths of them present only once. The input for sequencing was peripheral blood, taken on day 0 of AZD1222 vaccination. Receptors originate from an adult in good health. CDR3s include the opening cysteine and the closing phenylalanine or tryptophan. A D gene is named only where the DNA matches it firmly. Part of the rows lack a size; the others show once, few, many or a class for expanded clones.

V,size,D,J,DNA,CDR3
TRBV5-4,.,.,TRBJ2-3,TGTGCCAGCTATACGTGGGGCGGCACAGATACGCAGTATTTT,CASYTWGGTDTQYF
TRBV23-1,few,TRBD1,TRBJ1-6,TGCGCCAGCAGTCAATCCTTCTTGTCGGGACAGGAAAATTCACCCCTCCACTTT,CASSQSFLSGQENSPLHF
TRBV9,.,.,TRBJ1-3,TGTGCCAGCAGCTTAGGAAACACCATATATTTT,CASSLGNTIYF
TRBV5-1,.,.,TRBJ1-5,TGCGCCAGCAGCACGGGGGCGCAGGGTCAGCCCCAGCATTTT,CASSTGAQGQPQHF
TRBV21-1,.,.,TRBJ2-7,TGTGCCAGCAGCAAAGTATGGCTTCTTCGGCCCCCTTGCTACGAGCAGTACTTC,CASSKVWLLRPPCYEQYF
TRBV11-1,.,.,TRBJ2-7,TGTGCCAGCAGCATAGGACAACGCTACGAGCAGTACTTC,CASSIGQRYEQYF
TRBV3-1/TRBV3-2,.,.,TRBJ2-2,TGTGCCAGCAGCCGAGGCCGGGGGGCCGGGACCGGGGAGCTGTTTTTT,CASSRGRGAGTGELFF
TRBV27,once,.,TRBJ1-2,TGTGCCAGCAGTTTGGCCCCGATCTCTAACTATGGCTACACCTTC,CASSLAPISNYGYTF
TRBV7-3,.,.,TRBJ2-1,TGTGCCAGCAGCCGAGACAGGCAGAATGAGCAGTTCTTC,CASSRDRQNEQFF
TRBV12-3/TRBV12-4,.,.,TRBJ2-1,TGTGCCAGCAGAGACAGGTCCTACAATGAGCAGTTCTTC,CASRDRSYNEQFF
TRBV27,.,.,TRBJ1-1,TGTGCCAGCAGTTTATCACAGAAGAACACTGAAGCTTTCTTT,CASSLSQKNTEAFF
TRBV7-2,.,TRBD1,TRBJ1-4,TGTGCCAGCAGCTTAGTACAGGGGGCGGGACTGTTTTTT,CASSLVQGAGLFF
TRBV5-1,.,.,TRBJ2-5,TGCGCCAGCAGCCCCGGAACGGGACCTGGGGCCCAGGAGACCCAGTACTTC,CASSPGTGPGAQETQYF
TRBV5-6,.,TRBD1,TRBJ2-7,TGTGCCAGCAGCTTGGTCAGGGGGTCCTACGAGCAGTACTTC,CASSLVRGSYEQYF
TRBV5-5,.,.,TRBJ1-6,TGTGCCAGCAGCTCCGGGGATCCCCAGGGGCGATATAATTCACCCCTCCACTTT,CASSSGDPQGRYNSPLHF
TRBV7-9,.,TRBD1,TRBJ1-6,TGTGCCAGCAGCCGAAGGGGGACAGGGGGCACGGATTCACCCCTCCACTTT,CASSRRGTGGTDSPLHF
TRBV19,.,.,TRBJ1-2,TGTGCCAGTAGCCTTACAGGGCCCTCTTCTAACTATGGCTACACCTTC,CASSLTGPSSNYGYTF
TRBV24-1,.,TRBD1,TRBJ2-7,TGTGCCACCTTGGCAGGGGGCTTCTACGAGCAGTACTTC,CATLAGGFYEQYF
TRBV20-1,.,TRBD2,TRBJ2-7,TGCAGTGCTAGTTACGGGGGCGGGAGGTACGAGCAGTACTTC,CSASYGGGRYEQYF
TRBV7-9,.,.,TRBJ2-7,TGTGCCAGCAGCTTAGGAGGACCAATCGAGCAGTACTTC,CASSLGGPIEQYF
TRBV11-3,.,.,TRBJ2-3,TGTGCCAGCAGCGGCTTTCCCAGCGAAGACACAGATACGCAGTATTTT,CASSGFPSEDTDTQYF
TRBV5-5,.,.,TRBJ1-1,TGTGCCAGCCCTGGCAAGGGACCGGGCACTGAAGCTTTCTTT,CASPGKGPGTEAFF
TRBV6-5,.,.,TRBJ2-1,TGTGCCAGCAGTTACTCCGGCCGGTACAATGAGCAGTTCTTC,CASSYSGRYNEQFF
TRBV18,.,.,TRBJ2-2,TGTGCCAGCTCACCGTCCCAGGCTAACACCGGGGAGCTGTTTTTT,CASSPSQANTGELFF
TRBV7-2,.,TRBD1,TRBJ1-1,TGTGCCAGCAGCCCCAGACAGGGTGTGATCGGGAACACTGAAGCTTTCTTT,CASSPRQGVIGNTEAFF
TRBV5-1,.,TRBD2,TRBJ2-2,TGCGCCAGCAGGCAACGGTTCCTAGGACTAGTGACCGGGGAGCTGTTTTTT,CASRQRFLGLVTGELFF
TRBV4-1,.,.,TRBJ2-7,TGCGCCAGCAGCCAAGCGGACCGGGAAACCTACGAGCAGTACTTC,CASSQADRETYEQYF
TRBV3-1/TRBV3-2,.,.,TRBJ2-3,TGTGCCAGCAGCCAAGTGGCAGGGAGTTTAGATACGCAGTATTTT,CASSQVAGSLDTQYF
TRBV29-1,.,TRBD2,TRBJ2-1,TGCAGCGTCCAAGTATCCCCTAGCGGGAAGAGGTCCTACAATGAGCAGTTCTTC,CSVQVSPSGKRSYNEQFF
TRBV19,.,.,TRBJ1-6,TGTGCCAGTACTCCCGGAGGGGCGAGATCACCCCTCCACTTT,CASTPGGARSPLHF
TRBV9,.,.,TRBJ1-6,TGTGCCAGCAGCGTAGGTAGGGAGAGCTCCTATAATTCACCCCTCCACTTT,CASSVGRESSYNSPLHF
TRBV7-2,.,.,TRBJ1-6,TGTGCCAGCAGCTTACGGGGCAATAATTCACCCCTCCACTTT,CASSLRGNNSPLHF
TRBV27,.,TRBD1,TRBJ2-6,TGTGCCAGCAGTTTCCGGACAGGGACGAGCCTTACCGGGGCCAACGTCCTGACTTTC,CASSFRTGTSLTGANVLTF
TRBV2,.,.,TRBJ1-2,TGTGCCAGCAGTGAAGCGCGGTCCAGGGAAGTTGGCTACACCTTC,CASSEARSREVGYTF
TRBV5-1,.,TRBD2,TRBJ2-1,TGCGCCAGCAGCTTGCTACTAGCGAACAATGAGCAGTTCTTC,CASSLLLANNEQFF
TRBV24-1,.,TRBD1,TRBJ2-1,TGTGCCACCAGTGATTCTAAGGGGGCGAAATACAATGAGCAGTTCTTC,CATSDSKGAKYNEQFF
TRBV6-5,.,.,TRBJ1-5,TGTGCCAGCAGCGGAATTGACTACCCCCTGCAGCCCCAGCATTTT,CASSGIDYPLQPQHF
TRBV6-5,.,.,TRBJ1-1,TGTGCCAGCAGTTACGGGCAGAACACTGAAGCTTTCTTT,CASSYGQNTEAFF
TRBV5-1,.,.,TRBJ2-7,TGCGCCAGCAGCTTGAACAGGGCTAGCGAGCAGTACTTC,CASSLNRASEQYF
TRBV20-1,.,.,TRBJ1-2,TGCAGTGCTAGTGAGCAGGGGGGCTACACCTTC,CSASEQGGYTF
TRBV7-9,.,.,TRBJ2-7,TGTGCCAGCAGCGTAACCAACAGGAATGCCCCTTACGAGCAGTACTTC,CASSVTNRNAPYEQYF
TRBV7-6,.,.,TRBJ2-6,TGTGCCAGCAGCTTGCCCGGCTCTGGGGCCAACGTCCTGACTTTC,CASSLPGSGANVLTF
TRBV27,.,TRBD1,TRBJ2-1,TGTGCCAGCAGTCGACAGGGGGATGGTAATGAGCAGTTCTTC,CASSRQGDGNEQFF